What follows are 8 T cell receptor beta chains derived from one specimen sequenced in a study of CD8 T cells in Susac syndrome. RNA was extracted with the RNeasy kit, and a quantity of roughly 0.45 to 1 ug was reverse transcribed using random hexamers. Each CDR3 protein is one row after TCRdb ran MiXCR on the immunoSEQ multiplex PCR reads. This sample has about 150,000 distinct CDR3 sequences, with around 95% found just once. The sample consisted of CD8+ T cells from PBMCs. The receptors here all came from a human donor with multiple sclerosis.

V gene TRBV5-1 combines with J gene TRBJ2-5; 11 bases map to TRBD2. Germline assignment: CDR1 SGHRS and CDR2 YFSETQ. With V trimmed by 5 bases and J by 2 bases, 8 bases remained unmatched. The CDR3 extends over 16 amino acids. CDR3 protein: CASRDPSGGLQETQYF. In DNA form, the CDR3 reads TGCGCCAGCAGAGACCCTAGCGGGGGGTTACAAGAGACCCAGTACTTC.

The J gene is TRBJ2-5, the V gene TRBV29-1, with 7 bases lining up with TRBD2. The CDR3 loop spans 14 amino acids. The junction had 7 bases not matched to a gene; V was cut back by 4 bases and J by 2 bases. Germline lookup yields CDR1 SQVTM and CDR2 ANQGSEA. CDR3: CSVVGDYGQETQYF. Here the CDR3 DNA reads TGCAGCGTTGTAGGGGACTATGGGCAAGAGACCCAGTACTTC.

The V and J genes are TRBV3-1 and TRBJ2-3; TRBD2 matches at 7 bases. Germline CDR1 and CDR2: LGHDT and YNNKEL (reference sequence). The J segment lost 3 bases and the V segment lost 0 bases, leaving 3 bases of the junction unmatched. The CDR3 is made up of 15 amino acids. CDR3 nucleotides: TGTGCCAGCAGCCAAGACCTAGCGGCTACAGATACGCAGTATTTT. Amino acid sequence: CASSQDLAATDTQYF.

The chain combines TRBV12-3 or TRBV12-4 with TRBJ1-5; D gene ambiguous. V was clipped by 4 bases and J by 1 base, with 8 bases between them. There are 14 residues in the CDR3. The CDR3 here is CASSSHGSNQPQHF. CDR3 coding DNA: TGTGCCAGCAGTTCTCATGGCAGCAATCAGCCCCAGCATTTT.

The gene calls are TRBV29-1 and TRBJ1-6; 7 bases line up with TRBD1. Looked up from germline, CDR1 is SQVTM and CDR2 is ANQGSEA. The CDR3 has 14 residues. J gave up 4 bases and V 5 bases, and 5 bases lay outside the gene matches. CDR3 nucleotide sequence: TGCAGCGTTCTGGCAGGGGGGTATAATTCACCCCTCCACTTT. Protein sequence: CSVLAGGYNSPLHF.

This chain links TRBV2 with TRBJ2-3; no clear D. This CDR3 region has 14 residues. V was pared by 7 bases and J by 4 bases, with 15 bases between. Germline assignment: CDR1 SNHLY and CDR2 FYNNEI. CDR3 sequence: CASIGWSNSDTQYF. CDR3 coding DNA: TGTGCCAGCATAGGGTGGAGTAATTCAGATACGCAGTATTTT.

This sequence joins TRBV5-4 and TRBJ2-4; either TRBD1 or TRBD2 may fit D (5 bases each). V lost 0 bases and J lost 5, with 9 bases in between. The CDR3 totals 14 residues. Germline V gene lookup returns CDR1 SGHNT and CDR2 YYREEE (reference sequence). CDR3 region: CASSLGGTENIQYF. CDR3 coding DNA: TGTGCCAGCAGCTTGGGGGGGACCGAAAACATTCAGTACTTC.

The V call is TRBV9, the J call TRBJ2-5; D is undetermined. Trimming took off 3 bases at V and 1 base at J, with 4 bases between the two ends. Germline V gene lookup returns CDR1 SGDLS and CDR2 YYNGEE. This CDR3 contains 12 residues. CDR3 sequence reads: CASSETQETQYF. CDR3 nucleotide sequence: TGTGCCAGCAGCGAAACCCAAGAGACCCAGTACTTC.